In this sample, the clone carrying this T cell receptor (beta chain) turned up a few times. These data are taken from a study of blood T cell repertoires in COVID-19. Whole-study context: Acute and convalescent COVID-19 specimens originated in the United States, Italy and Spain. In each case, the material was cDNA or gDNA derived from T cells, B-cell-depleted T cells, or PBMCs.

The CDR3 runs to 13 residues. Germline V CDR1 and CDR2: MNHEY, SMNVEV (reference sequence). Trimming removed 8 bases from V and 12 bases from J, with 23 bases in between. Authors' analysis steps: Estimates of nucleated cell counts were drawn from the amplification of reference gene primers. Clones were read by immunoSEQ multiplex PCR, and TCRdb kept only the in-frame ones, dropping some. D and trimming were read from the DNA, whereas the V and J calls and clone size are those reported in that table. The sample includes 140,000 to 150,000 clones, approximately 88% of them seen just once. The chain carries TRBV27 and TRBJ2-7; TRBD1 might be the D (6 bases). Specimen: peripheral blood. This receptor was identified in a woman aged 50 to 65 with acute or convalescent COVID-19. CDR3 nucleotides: TGTGCCAGCCGCCGGGACACATATTTAGGGTGGTACTTC. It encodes CASRRDTYLGWYF.